A selection of T cell receptor beta chains follows, all from one sample in a study of T cell responses to AZD1222 COVID-19 vaccine. Repertoires were generated with immunoSEQ multiplex PCR, while TCRdb's copy carries only in-frame clones and drops some. The repertoire holds 80,000 to 90,000 clones, with about 91% as singletons. Sequencing used peripheral blood, obtained on day 0 of AZD1222 vaccination. The source of these receptors is an adult in good health. CDR3s include the opening cysteine and the closing phenylalanine or tryptophan. D genes are given only for firm matches. Some rows mark clone size as missing; the rest say once, few, many or name a class of expanded clone.

D,size,V,J,CDR3,DNA
-,once,TRBV18,TRBJ1-3,CASSPSRNTIYF,TGTGCCAGCTCACCGTCAAGGAACACCATATATTTT
TRBD1,-,TRBV28,TRBJ2-7,CASSLLGQGTHEQYF,TGTGCCAGCAGTTTATTGGGACAGGGGACCCACGAGCAGTACTTC
TRBD2,-,TRBV11-1,TRBJ2-7,CASSLAGTSSYEQYF,TGTGCCAGCAGCTTAGCCGGGACTAGCTCCTACGAGCAGTACTTC
TRBD1,-,TRBV6-5,TRBJ2-7,CASSTNRGPFGEQYF,TGTGCCAGCAGTACCAACAGGGGGCCCTTCGGCGAGCAGTACTTC
-,-,TRBV10-3,TRBJ2-1,CAISEVSAGEQFF,TGTGCCATCAGTGAGGTGAGCGCAGGTGAGCAGTTCTTC
TRBD2,-,TRBV3-1/TRBV3-2,TRBJ2-1,CASTPVVQLGGKNEQFF,TGTGCCAGCACCCCCGTTGTTCAGCTCGGGGGGAAGAATGAGCAGTTCTTC
TRBD2,-,TRBV14,TRBJ2-7,CASSQVTSERQYF,TGTGCCAGCAGCCAAGTAACTAGCGAGCGGCAGTACTTC
-,-,TRBV28,TRBJ1-4,CASNKGVMGEKLFF,TGTGCCAGCAATAAAGGAGTCATGGGTGAAAAACTGTTTTTT
TRBD2,once,TRBV9,TRBJ2-7,CASSAPRASGRGQYF,TGTGCCAGCAGCGCCCCGCGGGCTAGCGGAAGGGGGCAGTACTTC
-,-,TRBV28,TRBJ2-2,CASSLAGHLTGELFF,TGTGCCAGCAGTTTGGCGGGGCATCTAACCGGGGAGCTGTTTTTT
-,once,TRBV7-3,TRBJ1-3,CASSLAGGLSGNTIYF,TGTGCCAGCAGCTTGGCAGGAGGGCTCTCTGGAAACACCATATATTTT
-,once,TRBV7-2,TRBJ1-4,CASSFQGAALFF,TGTGCCAGCAGCTTTCAAGGGGCAGCTCTGTTTTTT
-,-,TRBV28,TRBJ1-6,CASGTRGVSPLHF,TGTGCCAGCGGAACTAGGGGGGTGTCACCCCTCCACTTT
TRBD2,-,TRBV27,TRBJ2-7,CASSLSGTSGNYEQYF,TGTGCCAGCAGTTTATCGGGGACTAGCGGAAATTACGAGCAGTACTTC
-,-,TRBV4-2,TRBJ1-1,CASSHDRRDTEAFF,TGTGCCAGCAGCCACGACCGGCGGGACACTGAAGCTTTCTTT
TRBD1,-,TRBV28,TRBJ2-3,CASSAGDRGYTDTQYF,TGTGCCAGCAGTGCGGGGGACAGGGGATACACAGATACGCAGTATTTT
-,-,TRBV25-1,TRBJ2-5,CASSDRLGGGRETQYF,TGTGCCAGCAGTGATCGCTTGGGGGGCGGAAGAGAGACCCAGTACTTC
-,-,TRBV6-7,TRBJ1-5,CASSYSLRRGHNQPQHF,TGTGCCAGCAGTTACTCGTTGAGGAGGGGCCACAATCAGCCCCAGCATTTT
-,-,TRBV5-8,TRBJ2-3,CASSNARPDTQYF,TGTGCCAGCAGCAACGCAAGGCCAGATACGCAGTATTTT
-,once,TRBV11-2,TRBJ2-1,CASSPPLVAVSYNEQFF,TGTGCCAGCAGCCCCCCTTTGGTAGCGGTCTCCTACAATGAGCAGTTCTTC
TRBD1,-,TRBV27,TRBJ1-1,CASSVTGGYLEAFF,TGTGCCAGCAGTGTGACAGGGGGGTATCTAGAAGCTTTCTTT
TRBD2,-,TRBV3-1/TRBV3-2,TRBJ2-4,CASSQELAGRNIQYF,TGTGCCAGCAGCCAAGAACTAGCGGGGAGAAACATTCAGTACTTC
-,-,TRBV11-2,TRBJ1-2,CASSLAGGPNYGYTF,TGTGCCAGCAGCTTAGCGGGGGGCCCTAACTATGGCTACACCTTC
TRBD1,once,TRBV29-1,TRBJ2-7,CSVELGQDYGEQYF,TGCAGCGTTGAACTTGGACAGGATTATGGGGAGCAGTACTTC
-,-,TRBV27,TRBJ1-1,CASSLSRVPNTEAFF,TGTGCCAGCAGTTTATCGAGAGTACCTAACACTGAAGCTTTCTTT
-,-,TRBV7-2,TRBJ1-1,CASSPAGLVNTEAFF,TGTGCCAGCAGCCCAGCCGGTCTGGTGAACACTGAAGCTTTCTTT
-,-,TRBV12-3/TRBV12-4,TRBJ2-5,CASSFAGGETQYF,TGTGCCAGCAGTTTTGCCGGCGGGGAGACCCAGTACTTC
-,-,TRBV18,TRBJ1-2,CASSPDTGTAALGYTF,TGTGCCAGCTCACCTGATACCGGGACGGCGGCTCTTGGCTACACCTTC
TRBD2,-,TRBV28,TRBJ2-7,CASSSSWTSGIDEQYF,TGTGCCAGCAGTTCATCGTGGACTAGCGGGATAGACGAGCAGTACTTC
-,-,TRBV7-3,TRBJ2-2,CASSSPPGELFF,TGTGCCAGCAGCTCCCCCCCCGGGGAGCTGTTTTTT
-,-,TRBV7-3,TRBJ2-2,CASSLGVGTGELFF,TGTGCCAGCAGCTTGGGGGTCGGTACCGGGGAGCTGTTTTTT
TRBD1,-,TRBV5-1,TRBJ1-4,CASSLTGGLNEKLFF,TGCGCCAGCAGCTTGACAGGGGGCCTAAATGAAAAACTGTTTTTT
TRBD1,-,TRBV5-1,TRBJ2-3,CASSLEGQGADTQYF,TGCGCCAGCAGCTTGGAGGGGCAGGGGGCAGATACGCAGTATTTT
-,few,TRBV19,TRBJ2-6,CASTHGSSGANVLTF,TGTGCCAGCACTCACGGCAGTTCTGGGGCCAACGTCCTGACTTTC
TRBD1,-,TRBV28,TRBJ1-2,CASSLGQGNYYGYTF,TGTGCCAGCAGTCTAGGACAGGGGAATTACTATGGCTACACCTTC
-,-,TRBV9,TRBJ2-7,CASSVAGRSAYEQYF,TGTGCCAGCAGCGTAGCCGGCAGGAGCGCCTACGAGCAGTACTTC
TRBD2,-,TRBV9,TRBJ2-2,CASSPFGVAGEVGELFF,TGTGCCAGCAGCCCCTTTGGGGTAGCGGGAGAGGTCGGGGAGCTGTTTTTT
-,-,TRBV5-1,TRBJ2-7,CASSKSGPSYEQYF,TGCGCCAGCAGTAAAAGCGGACCCTCCTACGAGCAGTACTTC
-,-,TRBV6-5,TRBJ1-3,CASSWGNRAGNTIYF,TGTGCCAGCAGTTGGGGAAACAGGGCTGGAAACACCATATATTTT
-,-,TRBV27,TRBJ1-3,CASTLPPGGRNTIYF,TGTGCCAGCACCTTACCCCCCGGGGGCCGAAACACCATATATTTT